The 2 T cell receptor beta chains presented below share a single source sample, sequenced in a study of molecular identifiers for immune sequencing clone quantification. Using its own MiXCR run on the PCR reads, TCRdb lists one record per CDR3 protein. The sample lists about 40,000 distinct CDR3 sequences, approximately 22% seen once, with around 0.97% in the top ten. The specimen was naive CD8+ T cells from blood, with Jurkat cell RNA spiked in. The subset denotes: FACS-sorted CD8+CD4-CCR7+CD45RA+ naive T cells. These receptors originate from a human donor in good health. Some libraries in this study had Jurkat cell RNA spiked in.

Ten or more counts support this clonotype. V is TRBV27 and J is TRBJ1-1; D might be TRBD1 (5 bases). CDR1 and CDR2 from the germline V gene are MNHEY and SMNVEV (reference sequence). The CDR3 runs to 12 residues. V lost 2 bases, J lost 11 bases, and 12 bases lay in between. In nucleotides, the CDR3 is TGTGCCAGCAGTTTAAGTCAGGGAAAGGCTTTCTTT. The encoded protein is CASSLSQGKAFF.

V usage is TRBV7-9 and J usage is TRBJ2-5; a possible D gene is TRBD2 (5 bases). The CDR3 contains 15 residues. The V end lost 5 bases, the J end lost 3 bases, and 16 bases lay between the germline ends. Germline V gene lookup returns CDR1 SEHNR and CDR2 FQNEAQ (reference sequence). CDR3 residues: CASSHTRSGKETQYF. The CDR3 bases are TGTGCCAGCAGCCACACTCGGTCGGGAAAAGAGACCCAGTACTTC.